This T cell receptor (beta chain) derives from a study of T cell responses to AZD1222 COVID-19 vaccine. This CDR3 has 16 amino acids. CDR1 is SGHNT and CDR2 is YYREEE in the germline V gene (reference sequence). V was cut by 9 bases and J by 6 bases, with 25 bases left in between. Sequenced by immunoSEQ multiplex PCR; TCRdb stores in-frame clones only, minus some. This table has roughly 130,000 clones, 85% to 95% appearing once. This rearrangement joins TRBV5-4 to TRBJ2-1; perhaps D is TRBD1 or TRBD2 (5 bases each). The sample here was peripheral blood, taken on day 0 of AZD1222 vaccination. The receptor comes from an adult in good health. CDR3: CATREGGVSGANEQFF. Here the CDR3 DNA reads TGTGCCACCCGTGAGGGTGGGGTTAGTGGGGCCAATGAGCAGTTCTTC.